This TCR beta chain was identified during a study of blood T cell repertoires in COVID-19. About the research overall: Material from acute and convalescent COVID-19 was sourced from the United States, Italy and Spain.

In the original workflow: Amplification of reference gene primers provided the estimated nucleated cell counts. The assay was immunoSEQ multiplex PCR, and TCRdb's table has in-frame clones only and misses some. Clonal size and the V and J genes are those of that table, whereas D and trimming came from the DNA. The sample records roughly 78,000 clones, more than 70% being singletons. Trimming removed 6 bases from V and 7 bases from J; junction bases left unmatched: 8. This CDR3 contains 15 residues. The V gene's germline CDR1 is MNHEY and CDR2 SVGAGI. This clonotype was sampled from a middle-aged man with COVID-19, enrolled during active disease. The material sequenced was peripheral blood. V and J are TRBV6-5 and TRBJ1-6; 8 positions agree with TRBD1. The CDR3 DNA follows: TGTGCCAGCAGGGACCTGGACAGGGCAAATTCACCCCTCCACTTT. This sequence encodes CASRDLDRANSPLHF.